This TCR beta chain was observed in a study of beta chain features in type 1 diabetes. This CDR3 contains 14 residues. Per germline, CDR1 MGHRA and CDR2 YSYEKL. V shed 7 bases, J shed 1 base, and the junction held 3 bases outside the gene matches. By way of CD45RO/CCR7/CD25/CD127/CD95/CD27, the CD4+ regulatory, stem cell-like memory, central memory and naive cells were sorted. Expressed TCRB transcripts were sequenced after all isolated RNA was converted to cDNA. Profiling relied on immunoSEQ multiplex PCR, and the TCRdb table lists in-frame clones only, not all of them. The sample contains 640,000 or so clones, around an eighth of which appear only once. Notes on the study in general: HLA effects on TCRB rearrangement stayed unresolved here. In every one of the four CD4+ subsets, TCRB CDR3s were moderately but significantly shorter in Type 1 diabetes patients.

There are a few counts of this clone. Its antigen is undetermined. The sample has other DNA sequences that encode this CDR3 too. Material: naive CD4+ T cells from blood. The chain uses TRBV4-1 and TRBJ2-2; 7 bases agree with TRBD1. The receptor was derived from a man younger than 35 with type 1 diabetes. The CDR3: CASTGQLNTGELFF. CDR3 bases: TGCGCCAGCACGGGACAGCTGAACACCGGGGAGCTGTTTTTT.